The entry below describes one T cell receptor (beta chain). Its specificity is unknown. Amplified TCR beta CDR3 regions were obtained using RNA transcripts as template. HTBI primers were employed in first-round RT-PCR, then a second-round multiplex PCR followed. From the multiplex PCR reads, TCRdb called clonotypes with MiXCR, one entry per CDR3 protein. Of 400,000 to 450,000 distinct CDR3 sequences listed, roughly 21% are singletons. The entry originates in a study of Graves' ophthalmopathy and Graves' hyperthyroidism. Findings and caveats of the study: Also, most clonotypes expanded in the thyroid above 0.001 frequency appeared in blood.

J gave up 3 bases and V 2 bases, and 7 bases lay outside the gene matches. The CDR3 covers 15 residues. The germline gives CDR1 ENHRY, CDR2 SYGVKD. The receptor was isolated from a woman aged 18-29 years with stable Graves' hyperthyroidism. This rearrangement joins TRBV10-3 to TRBJ2-7; 7 nucleotides align to TRBD2. Material: peripheral blood. The CDR3 nucleotides read TGTGCCATCAGTGAGGGGGGAGGGCAGCACTACGAGCAGTACTTC. This gives the protein CAISEGGGQHYEQYF.